This TCR beta chain was captured in a study of blood T cell repertoires in COVID-19. About the study: Samples came from the United States, Italy and Spain, spanning acute and convalescent COVID-19. Nucleic acid was either cDNA or gDNA, and it came from T cells, B-cell-depleted T cells, or PBMCs.

There are 16 residues in the CDR3. V was cut by 4 bases and J by 5 bases, with 18 bases left in between. Per germline, CDR1 SGDLS and CDR2 YYNGEE. As processed by the authors: Using reference gene primer amplification, nucleated cell counts were estimated. The table came from immunoSEQ multiplex PCR; TCRdb's copy has only in-frame clones and leaves some out. V, J and clone size are taken as reported in that table, and D and trimming were inferred from the DNA itself. The profile covers around 52,000 clones, with around 90% appearing a single time and under 35% taken by the ten largest. Sequencing used peripheral blood. This TCR came from a woman aged 80 or over with acute or convalescent COVID-19. This rearrangement joins TRBV9 to TRBJ2-2; D may be TRBD2 (5 bases). CDR3 loop: CASSTRTPSPTGELFF. For the CDR3, the DNA is TGTGCCAGCAGCACCCGGACTCCATCCCCGACCGGGGAGCTGTTTTTT.